Below, one T cell receptor (beta chain) is given with its context. The data were produced by immunoSEQ multiplex PCR, yet TCRdb's version contains in-frame clones alone and is incomplete. Among millions of clones listed, over 85% were seen once. This sample was taken from a study of shared clonotypes between healthy human individuals. The naive CD8 fraction comprised CD45RO-negative cells positively selected for CCR7 and excluded terminally differentiated effector memory CD45RA+ cells. The material sequenced was naive CD8+ T cells sorted from blood. The sequence derives from a man aged 18 to 29 in good health.

Here the CDR3 reads CASSQDQEGDEKLFF. CDR3 in DNA: TGCGCCAGCAGCCAAGATCAGGAGGGGGATGAAAAACTGTTTTTT. V usage is TRBV4-3 and J usage is TRBJ1-4; tentative D call: TRBD1 (6 bases). Trimming took off 0 bases at V and 6 bases at J, with 11 bases between the two ends. The CDR3 is made up of 15 amino acids. Germline V CDR1 and CDR2: LGHNA, YSLEER.